The 23 T cell receptor beta chains below all came from one sample that was sequenced in a study of T cell changes during pregnancy in multiple sclerosis. Repertoires were generated with immunoSEQ multiplex PCR, while TCRdb's copy carries only in-frame clones and drops some. The sample records about 96,000 clones, 80% to 95% being singletons. The sequences come from peripheral blood, collected in the first trimester of pregnancy. These receptor sequences come from a female donor with multiple sclerosis, enrolled in a pregnancy study.

The J gene is TRBJ2-2, the V gene TRBV5-1; D is ambiguous. The CDR3 has 12 residues. Germline CDR1 and CDR2: SGHRS and YFSETQ. Trimming removed 5 bases from V and 3 bases from J, with 5 bases in between. The CDR3 protein is CASRPDTGELFF. In DNA form, the CDR3 reads TGCGCCAGCAGGCCAGACACCGGGGAGCTGTTTTTT.

The rearrangement joins TRBV5-4 to TRBJ2-3; TRBD1 agrees at 8 bases. The length of the CDR3 is 16 residues. Trimming at V came to 0 bases and at J to 2 bases, leaving 5 bases not matched to a gene. Germline V lookup: CDR1 SGHNT, CDR2 YYREEE (reference sequence). The CDR3 DNA is TGTGCCAGCAGCTTGGGAGGGACAGGACCCACAGATACGCAGTATTTT. It encodes CASSLGGTGPTDTQYF.

The chain links TRBV5-1 to TRBJ2-1; 10 nucleotides agree with TRBD1. Germline V lookup: CDR1 SGHRS, CDR2 YFSETQ. This CDR3 is 17 amino acids long. Trimming removed 0 bases from V and 2 bases from J; junction bases left unmatched: 5. The CDR3 here is CASSLEGQGLPYNEQFF. CDR3 coding DNA: TGCGCCAGCAGCTTGGAGGGACAGGGGTTACCCTACAATGAGCAGTTCTTC. Filled out from reference TRBV5-1 and TRBJ2-1, the complete variable domain reads KAGVTQTPRYLIKTRGQQVTLSCSPISGHRSVSWYQQTPGQGLQFLFEYFSETQRNKGNFPGRFSGRQFSNSRSEMNVSTLELGDSALYLCASSLEGQGLPYNEQFFGPGTRLTVL.

This CDR3 is CASSLRTLDTGELFF. The DNA for the CDR3 is TGTGCCAGCAGCTTAAGGACACTGGACACCGGGGAGCTGTTTTTT. This chain joins TRBV7-2 and TRBJ2-2, with D tentatively TRBD1 (5 bases). With 2 bases removed from V and 3 bases from J, the gap between germline ends came to 10 bases. Per germline, CDR1 SGHTA and CDR2 FQGNSA. The CDR3 has 15 amino acids.

Written as DNA, the CDR3 is TGTGCCAGCAGTTACGGGGGGTTCACTGAAGAGACCCAGTACTTC. Protein sequence: CASSYGGFTEETQYF. V usage is TRBV6-5 and J usage is TRBJ2-5; tentatively, D is TRBD2 (6 bases). Trimming took off 2 bases at V and 3 bases at J, with 13 bases between the two ends. CDR1 is MNHEY and CDR2 is SVGAGI in the germline V gene. This CDR3 has 15 residues.

The chain couples TRBV28 to TRBJ2-7, with D unresolved. Trimming stripped 3 bases from V and 0 bases from J, with 12 bases between. Germline loops: CDR1 MDHEN, CDR2 SYDVKM. The CDR3 is 15 residues long. This CDR3 reads CASSLGRIDSYEQYF. The DNA of the CDR3 is TGTGCCAGCAGTTTGGGCAGGATAGACTCCTACGAGCAGTACTTC.

This rearrangement joins TRBV16 to TRBJ1-2; D is perhaps TRBD1 (6 bases). Trimming took 0 bases from V and 8 from J, leaving 13 bases between them. CDR1 is KGHSY and CDR2 is FQNENV in the germline V gene. The CDR3 is 14 amino acids. The DNA of the CDR3 is TGTGCCAGCAGCCAATCGGGGGCTATTAGGGGCTACACCTTC. It yields the protein CASSQSGAIRGYTF.

The DNA of the CDR3 is TGTGCCAGCAGCTTCACCGGGACTTTCAATGAGCAGTTCTTC. Its protein product is CASSFTGTFNEQFF. The chain has TRBV7-8 and TRBJ2-1; D is possibly TRBD2 (6 bases). V was cut by 3 bases and J by 6 bases, with 12 bases left in between. Germline values: CDR1 SGHVS, CDR2 FQNEAQ. There are 14 residues in the CDR3. The full variable domain, completed using reference TRBV7-8 and TRBJ2-1, is GAGVSQSPRYKVAKRGQDVALRCDPISGHVSLFWYQQALGQGPEFLTYFQNEAQLDKSGLPSDRFFAERPEGSVSTLKIQRTQQEDSAVYLCASSFTGTFNEQFFGPGTRLTVL.

The chain carries TRBV5-4 and TRBJ2-7; weak D call: TRBD2 (5 bases). This CDR3 has 13 amino acids. Trimming left V 3 bases short and J 4 bases short, with 11 bases between. CDR1 SGHNT and CDR2 YYREEE come from the germline V gene (reference sequence). The CDR3 region has the DNA TGTGCCAGCAGCTCGACTATAGGGTACGAGCAGTACTTC. The encoded protein is CASSSTIGYEQYF.

The sample holds a few counts of this clone. The chain has TRBV27 and TRBJ1-5; unclear D gene. The V gene's germline CDR1 is MNHEY and CDR2 SMNVEV (reference sequence). The CDR3 sequence is 13 residues long. V gave up 3 bases and J gave up 6 bases, with 9 bases separating them. CDR3 amino acids: CASSFGEGQPQHF. In nucleotides, the CDR3 is TGTGCCAGCAGTTTCGGCGAGGGTCAGCCCCAGCATTTT.

The rearrangement joins TRBV5-4 to TRBJ2-7, with 7 bases identical to TRBD1. Germline CDR1 is SGHNT and CDR2 is YYREEE (reference sequence). Trimming removed 0 bases from V and 1 base from J; junction bases left unmatched: 4. CDR3 length: 15 amino acids. The CDR3 sequence is CASSLVGTASYEQYF. DNA for the CDR3: TGTGCCAGCAGCTTGGTCGGGACAGCGTCCTACGAGCAGTACTTC.

V and J are TRBV27 and TRBJ2-1; TRBD1 matches at 8 bases. Losses at the gene ends were 4 bases for V and 7 bases for J; bases not matched to a gene: 9. The CDR3 has 15 amino acids. Per the germline V gene, CDR1 is MNHEY and CDR2 is SMNVEV (reference sequence). CDR3: CASSSPRTGTNEQFF. CDR3 nucleotide sequence: TGTGCCAGCAGTTCCCCACGGACAGGGACTAATGAGCAGTTCTTC.

This clone was recorded only once. The V call is TRBV7-2, the J call TRBJ2-3; perhaps TRBD1 as D (5 bases). Germline V CDR1 and CDR2: SGHTA, FQGNSA. V was shortened by 1 base and J by 6 bases, with 8 bases between the two germline ends. The CDR3 has 13 residues. DNA of the CDR3: TGTGCCAGCAGCTTAGAGGGGCTGGATACGCAGTATTTT. Amino acids: CASSLEGLDTQYF.

The chain joins TRBV6-1 to TRBJ2-6; D call uncertain. The CDR3 spans 12 residues. Germline V gene data show CDR1 as MNHNS and CDR2 as SASEGT. Trimming removed 10 bases at V and 1 base at J, with 5 bases between. The CDR3 spells CANKSGANVLTF. CDR3 coding DNA: TGTGCCAACAAGTCTGGGGCCAACGTCCTGACTTTC.

The chain carries TRBV5-1 and TRBJ2-3, with 7 bases aligning to TRBD2. The CDR3 contains 15 residues. In germline, CDR1 is SGHRS, CDR2 YFSETQ. Trimming took 2 bases from V and 5 from J; bases not matched to a gene: 8. The CDR3 sequence: CASSFLTGGGDTQYF. The CDR3 DNA is TGCGCCAGCAGCTTTCTAACGGGAGGAGGAGATACGCAGTATTTT.

The gene calls are TRBV5-5 and TRBJ2-7; a possible D gene is TRBD1 (6 bases). Germline V gene lookup returns CDR1 SGHKS and CDR2 YYEKEE (reference sequence). V was cut by 7 bases and J by 6 bases, with 11 bases left in between. The CDR3 covers 11 residues. CDR3 DNA sequence: TGTGCCAGCGTACAGGGTCGCGAGCAGTACTTC. Translation gives CASVQGREQYF.

This clone was seen only a few times. The chain combines TRBV14 with TRBJ1-1; the D is unclear. The CDR3 has 12 amino acids. CDR1 is SGHDN and CDR2 is FVKESK in the germline V gene. V dropped 4 bases and J dropped 6 bases, with 9 bases sitting between them. The CDR3 loop reads CASSPGGSEAFF. The CDR3 nucleotides read TGTGCCAGCAGCCCTGGAGGTTCTGAAGCTTTCTTT.

This clone occurred a few times. The gene calls are TRBV5-3 and TRBJ1-4, with 8 bases matching TRBD1. TRBV5-3 is filed as an ORF, its function uncertain. V was pared by 0 bases and J by 6 bases, with 4 bases of the junction left unmatched. There are 15 residues in the CDR3. CDR3 protein: CARSLEPGGYEKLFF. The CDR3 DNA follows: TGTGCCAGAAGCTTGGAGCCAGGGGGCTATGAAAAACTGTTTTTT.

In DNA form, the CDR3 reads TGTGCCAGCAGCTTGCCTAGCGGGAGTTCCTGGAATACGCAGTATTTT. The encoded protein is CASSLPSGSSWNTQYF. The chain employs TRBV5-4 and TRBJ2-3, with 10 bases that match TRBD2. Losses at the gene ends were 1 base for V and 7 bases for J; bases not matched to a gene: 9. The V gene's germline CDR1 is SGHNT and CDR2 YYREEE (reference sequence). The CDR3 contains 16 residues.

V gene TRBV6-5 combines with J gene TRBJ1-3; TRBD1 is a possible D gene (5 bases). This CDR3 region has 15 residues. The V and J ends lost 6 bases and 4 bases respectively, with 16 bases between them. Germline-derived CDR1 and CDR2 are MNHEY and SVGAGI. For the CDR3, the DNA is TGTGCCAGCAGCCCCAGGGTAGTGTCAGGAAACACCATATATTTT. It yields the protein CASSPRVVSGNTIYF.

This rearrangement joins TRBV28 to TRBJ1-4; D is undetermined. Germline CDR1 reads MDHEN; CDR2 reads SYDVKM. The CDR3 totals 16 residues. V was trimmed by 2 bases and J by 0 bases, leaving 10 bases between them. CDR3 residues: CASSLEGRATNEKLFF. CDR3 nucleotides: TGTGCCAGCAGTTTAGAGGGTCGTGCAACTAATGAAAAACTGTTTTTT.

The chain links TRBV5-1 to TRBJ2-1, with D maybe TRBD2 (6 bases). This CDR3 is 17 amino acids long. The germline CDR1 and CDR2 sequences are SGHRS and YFSETQ. Deletions cut 1 base from V and 1 base from J, with 15 bases between. The CDR3 region is CASSLRAGSKSYNEQFF. The CDR3 DNA follows: TGCGCCAGCAGCTTGAGGGCCGGGAGTAAATCCTACAATGAGCAGTTCTTC.

This clone was counted once. The rearrangement links TRBV20-1 to TRBJ2-5; maybe TRBD2 (5 bases). The ends were cut back, 4 bases at V and 5 bases at J, with 5 bases in the middle. Germline CDR1 is DFQATT and CDR2 is SNEGSKA (reference sequence). The CDR3 runs 10 residues. The CDR3 coding sequence is TGCAGTGCTACGGGGGAGACCCAGTACTTC. Amino acids: CSATGETQYF.